This TCR beta chain was sequenced for a study of blood T cell repertoires in COVID-19. This clone was detected a few times. Sequencing used immunoSEQ multiplex PCR; TCRdb keeps in-frame clones, though not all of them. The sample shows fewer than 350,000 clones, 85% of them seen only once. Germline-derived CDR1 and CDR2 are MDHEN and SYDVKM. The CDR3 consists of 16 residues. The V gene end was trimmed by 6 bases and the J gene end by 2 bases; junction bases not matched to a gene: 11. Sample: PBMCs or T cells enriched from blood (not recorded which). The TCR sequence derives from a woman aged 45-65 years who had recovered from COVID-19. This chain joins TRBV28 and TRBJ1-1; TRBD1 aligns across 8 bases. CDR3 sequence reads: CASRLRRTGYNTEAFF. The CDR3 nucleotides are TGTGCCAGCAGACTACGTCGGACAGGGTATAACACTGAAGCTTTCTTT.